Listed below are T cell receptor beta chains from one sample, sequenced in a study of shared T cell receptors in the human thymus. TCRdb keeps only in-frame clones here, not all; method: immunoSEQ multiplex PCR. This table holds under 700,000 clones, around three quarters found once. A further study also used this sample, focusing on human thymus T cells.

Sequencing was performed on thymocytes. All receptors derive from a boy under two years old with a congenital heart defect. Both conserved end residues are part of each CDR3. The D gene is left open where the match is weak. Rows may omit the clone size; those that give it use once, few, many or a size class.

CDR3aa | CDR3nt | j_gene | abundance | v_gene | d_gene
CASSQPSTSSGNTIYF | TGTGCCAGCAGCCAACCTAGCACCAGCTCTGGAAACACCATATATTTT | TRBJ1-3 | . | TRBV11-2 | .
CASSLGYRGPQPPYEQYF | TGTGCCAGCAGCTTAGGATACAGGGGGCCCCAGCCCCCCTACGAGCAGTACTTC | TRBJ2-7 | . | TRBV7-9 | TRBD1
CASSDPGTPIYEQYF | TGTGCCAGCAGTGACCCCGGGACTCCCATCTACGAGCAGTACTTC | TRBJ2-7 | . | TRBV28 | .
CSVRDSYWVVAFF | TGCAGCGTGCGGGACAGTTACTGGGTAGTCGCTTTCTTT | TRBJ1-1 | . | TRBV29-1 | TRBD1
CASSQKRAGGEQYF | TGCGCCAGCAGCCAAAAAAGGGCGGGGGGTGAGCAGTACTTC | TRBJ2-7 | . | TRBV4-1 | TRBD2
CASSLDAYGYTF | TGTGCCAGCAGCCTAGACGCCTATGGCTACACCTTC | TRBJ1-2 | . | TRBV2 | .
CASSKVASGSYEQYF | . | TRBJ2-7 | . | TRBV21-1 | .
CASSYTSRGDTEAFF | TGTGCCAGCAGTTACACGTCCAGGGGGGACACTGAAGCTTTCTTT | TRBJ1-1 | . | TRBV6-5 | TRBD1
CASRKKGAGSSSGNTIYF | TGTGCCAGCAGGAAGAAGGGGGCGGGTTCCAGCTCTGGAAACACCATATATTTT | TRBJ1-3 | . | TRBV25-1 | TRBD1
CSITSGTIRLSSYNEQFF | TGCAGTATAACATCCGGGACTATACGCTTGAGCTCCTACAATGAGCAGTTCTTC | TRBJ2-1 | . | TRBV29-1 | TRBD2
CASSFPRFGQKTRETQYF | TGTGCCAGCAGCTTCCCCCGTTTTGGACAAAAAACCCGAGAGACCCAGTACTTC | TRBJ2-5 | . | TRBV7-6 | .
CASSRRLAGRMLEGELFF | TGTGCCAGCAGTCGGAGACTAGCCGGGAGGATGCTCGAAGGGGAGCTGTTTTTT | TRBJ2-2 | . | TRBV2 | TRBD2
CATSTNAPGVTYEQYF | TGTGCCACCAGCACCAACGCACCAGGGGTGACCTACGAGCAGTACTTC | TRBJ2-7 | . | TRBV15 | .
CAWDKSDSTFSGANVLTF | TGTGCCTGGGACAAGTCGGACAGCACGTTCTCTGGGGCCAACGTCCTGACTTTC | TRBJ2-6 | . | TRBV30 | .
CASSEKGGGLYEQYF | TGTGCTAGCAGCGAAAAAGGGGGAGGGCTCTACGAGCAGTACTTC | TRBJ2-7 | . | TRBV7-7 | .
CASSPRLGGVVTEAFF | TGTGCCAGCAGCCCACGTCTGGGCGGGGTCGTCACTGAAGCTTTCTTT | TRBJ1-1 | . | TRBV6-6 | .
CASSLVESGTSGIYEQYF | TGTGCCAGCAGCTTAGTCGAGTCGGGGACTAGCGGGATCTACGAGCAGTACTTC | TRBJ2-7 | . | TRBV7-2 | TRBD2
CASSLETSGRCEQYF | TGTGCCAGCAGCTTAGAGACTAGCGGGAGGTGCGAGCAGTACTTC | TRBJ2-7 | . | TRBV7-8 | TRBD2
CASRGGLAGNYNEQFF | TGTGCCAGCAGGGGGGGACTAGCGGGGAACTACAATGAGCAGTTCTTC | TRBJ2-1 | . | TRBV27 | TRBD2
CASSQEGGKGHEQYF | TGTGCCAGCAGCCAAGAGGGCGGGAAGGGACACGAGCAGTACTTC | TRBJ2-7 | once | TRBV14 | .
CASSQDGSVEALPDTQYF | TGCGCCAGCAGCCAAGACGGGTCCGTCGAGGCTCTGCCAGATACGCAGTATTTT | TRBJ2-3 | . | TRBV4-3 | .
CASSDTGRTYEQYF | TGTGCCAGCAGTGACACAGGGAGAACCTACGAGCAGTACTTC | TRBJ2-7 | . | TRBV6-1 | .
CASSQEPGENTEAFF | TGCGCCAGCAGCCAAGAGCCGGGGGAGAACACTGAAGCTTTCTTT | TRBJ1-1 | . | TRBV4-1 | .
CASSPSGTSGAPYEQYF | TGTGCCAGCTCACCATCCGGGACTAGCGGAGCGCCCTACGAGCAGTACTTC | TRBJ2-7 | . | TRBV18 | TRBD2
CASSTYRAPLNEQFF | TGTGCCAGCAGCACCTACAGGGCACCGTTAAATGAGCAGTTCTTC | TRBJ2-1 | once | TRBV28 | .
CASSLEGEREAYEQYF | TGTGCCAGCAGCTTGGAGGGTGAGCGGGAGGCTTACGAGCAGTACTTC | TRBJ2-7 | . | TRBV5-4 | TRBD2
CASIEPSAQHF | TGTGCCAGCATTGAGCCCAGCGCCCAGCATTTT | TRBJ1-5 | . | TRBV9 | .
CATPRGGEGYTF | TGTGCCACCCCCCGTGGCGGAGAGGGCTACACCTTC | TRBJ1-2 | few | TRBV13 | .
CASSSGQGYNEQFF | TGTGCCAGCAGCTCGGGACAGGGTTACAATGAGCAGTTCTTC | TRBJ2-1 | few | TRBV11-2 | TRBD1
CAISELPGGAEDGYTF | TGTGCCATCAGTGAACTACCAGGGGGCGCAGAAGATGGCTACACCTTC | TRBJ1-2 | . | TRBV10-3 | TRBD1
CASSQDHRSNQPQHF | TGTGCCAGCAGCCAAGACCACAGGAGCAATCAGCCCCAGCATTTT | TRBJ1-5 | . | TRBV9 | .
CASGPLREREGEQYF | TGTGCTAGTGGCCCTCTCCGGGAGCGGGAGGGTGAGCAGTACTTC | TRBJ2-7 | . | TRBV12-5 | TRBD2
CASSSDGGGNGDEQFF | TGTGCCAGCAGCTCTGACGGGGGAGGTAATGGGGATGAGCAGTTCTTC | TRBJ2-1 | few | TRBV11-2 | .
CASSPAGEVYEQYF | TGTGCCAGCTCACCAGCGGGAGAGGTCTACGAGCAGTACTTC | TRBJ2-7 | . | TRBV18 | TRBD2
CSVEGLGGDEQFF | TGCAGCGTTGAGGGCCTAGGGGGGGATGAGCAGTTCTTC | TRBJ2-1 | once | TRBV29-1 | .
CATTTAHSQETQYF | TGTGCCACCACTACAGCCCACAGCCAAGAGACCCAGTACTTC | TRBJ2-5 | . | TRBV15 | .
CASRSLAGDYEQYF | TGTGCCAGCAGGTCTCTAGCGGGAGACTACGAGCAGTACTTC | TRBJ2-7 | few | TRBV2 | TRBD2
CASTSGLATYEQYF | TGTGCCAGCACATCAGGGCTAGCGACCTACGAGCAGTACTTC | TRBJ2-7 | . | TRBV7-6 | .
CAWSGGKDRVGMNTEAFF | TGTGCCTGGAGTGGGGGGAAAGACAGGGTAGGAATGAACACTGAAGCTTTCTTT | TRBJ1-1 | . | TRBV30 | TRBD1
CASSLALAGGNTDTQYF | TGTGCCAGCAGCTTGGCCCTAGCGGGAGGGAACACAGATACGCAGTATTTT | TRBJ2-3 | . | TRBV5-8 | TRBD2
CASSFAGPPFTDTQYF | TGTGCCAGCAGTTTCGCAGGCCCCCCCTTCACAGATACGCAGTATTTT | TRBJ2-3 | . | TRBV28 | .
CASSHRGGGPLKSNQPQHF | TGTGCCAGCTCACATCGCGGGGGAGGTCCCTTGAAAAGCAATCAGCCCCAGCATTTT | TRBJ1-5 | . | TRBV18 | .
CASNKGPAGAGNEQFF | TGTGCCAGCAACAAAGGTCCAGCGGGAGCGGGAAATGAGCAGTTCTTC | TRBJ2-1 | . | TRBV25-1 | TRBD2
CASSPPPGEEQYF | TGTGCCAGCTCACCACCACCCGGGGAAGAGCAGTACTTC | TRBJ2-7 | . | TRBV18 | .
CASSQGVAFGADTQYF | TGTGCCAGCAGCCAAGGCGTCGCCTTCGGTGCAGATACGCAGTATTTT | TRBJ2-3 | . | TRBV4-2 | .
CASSFLQGDEQYF | TGTGCCAGCAGCTTTCTACAGGGGGACGAGCAGTACTTC | TRBJ2-7 | . | TRBV7-9 | TRBD1
CASSIDLASGRSYEQYF | TGTGCCAGTAGTATAGATCTGGCTAGCGGGAGGAGCTACGAGCAGTACTTC | TRBJ2-7 | once | TRBV19 | TRBD2
CASSQDSTSRGDYNEQFF | TGCGCCAGCAGCCAAGATAGTACTAGCCGGGGGGACTACAATGAGCAGTTCTTC | TRBJ2-1 | . | TRBV4-3 | TRBD2
CASSQGHQGGPGGETQYF | TGCGCCAGCAGCCAAGGGCACCAGGGAGGGCCTGGGGGGGAGACCCAGTACTTC | TRBJ2-5 | . | TRBV4-1 | TRBD2
CSVGMWAGGDEQFF | TGCAGCGTTGGGATGTGGGCGGGAGGGGATGAGCAGTTCTTC | TRBJ2-1 | . | TRBV29-1 | TRBD2
CASSLGLGRGTGELFF | TGTGCCAGCAGCTTGGGTCTGGGGAGAGGGACCGGGGAGCTGTTTTTT | TRBJ2-2 | . | TRBV5-4 | .
CASRASGASTDTQYF | TGTGCCAGCAGAGCTAGCGGGGCAAGCACAGATACGCAGTATTTT | TRBJ2-3 | . | TRBV27 | TRBD2
CASSLPRVSGDGYTF | TGTGCCAGCAGCCTCCCCCGAGTTTCGGGGGATGGCTACACCTTC | TRBJ1-2 | . | TRBV11-2 | .
CASSKDSGPSKANEQFF | TGTGCCAGCAGCAAGGACAGCGGCCCTTCCAAAGCCAATGAGCAGTTCTTC | TRBJ2-1 | . | TRBV27 | .
CASGLGSGGLNYNEQFF | TGTGCTAGTGGTTTGGGGTCGGGAGGGTTGAACTACAATGAGCAGTTCTTC | TRBJ2-1 | . | TRBV12-5 | TRBD2
CASSARGTDTYEQYF | TGTGCCAGCAGCGCCCGCGGGACAGACACCTACGAGCAGTACTTC | TRBJ2-7 | few | TRBV7-2 | .